The entry below gives a single T cell receptor beta chain sequence along with its context. The specificity of this receptor is unknown. No much larger clonotype is one base removed from it; base qualities were not supplied. From cysteine to phenylalanine, the CDR3 is 14 amino acids long. The read is trimmed to its CDR3 DNA, 42 bases read in frame from base 1. CDR1 SEHNR and CDR2 FQNEAQ were looked up in the germline V gene (reference sequence). The junction shows trimming of 0 bases on V and 6 bases on J, plus 8 bases between the germline ends. Using the deep immunoSEQ assay, TCR CDR3 regions were amplified from genomic DNA by multiplex PCR. Genomic DNA extracted from each cell subset was distributed evenly over all wells of several immunoSEQ 96-well plates, and each plate served as one replicate. For sorted subsets, 150 to 250 ng of genomic DNA, equivalent to roughly 30,000 T cell genomes, went into each replicate PCR. Purified libraries were quantified with a Qubit 3.0 fluorometer, sized on a Bioanalyzer 2100, and re-quantified with the KAPA Library Quantification kit. Every immunoSEQ 96-well plate was sequenced on a separate single-read 150-cycle Illumina NextSeq 550 flow cell. As for how the authors treated the data: Because the immunoSEQ output included only junctional sequences and no quality scores, the filtering could not be the same as the filtering used for full-length reads. Sequences were annotated with PyIR, a Python wrapper for IgBLAST v1.9, using IMGT germline references to assign V/J genes and CDR3. Reads were filtered out if the reads had weak V/J assignments (E-value above 1e-6), no CDR3, stop codons, out-of-frame junctions, or ambiguous translated residues. V3J clonotypes were defined by identical inferred V gene, J gene, and CDR3 amino acid sequence. Percentage overlap between repertoires was computed as shared unique clonotypes divided by the size of the smaller repertoire. Richness of each repertoire was evaluated using RTK rarefaction, the Chao1 estimator, and Recon v2.1 estimates of unobserved clonotypes. Generation probabilities for all TCRbeta clonotypes obtained by the gDNA method from a few donors were computed using OLGA. TCRdb re-hosts the immuneACCESS table, in-frame sequences only. Its copies lack some clones; in the studies checked, an unresolved V gene accounts for under half of them, and the cause for the rest is not known. That table gives V, J and clone size, and the DNA gave D and trimming. In all, the sample holds millions of clones, and about 95% of those were seen once. The ten largest account for roughly 1% of the sample.

CD8 naive samples were CD45RO-negative cells positively selected for CCR7, giving a CD45RA+CCR7+ population that excluded TemRA cells. Donors were healthy HIV-negative adults with no recently reported acute infections or vaccinations. Every donor was a Caucasian adult residing in Nashville, Tennessee, USA. Blood was collected by leukapheresis, and PBMCs were isolated by Ficoll-Histopaque density gradient centrifugation and then cryopreserved in liquid nitrogen vapor phase. Analytical flow cytometry was used to check the purity and quantity of every magnetically sorted T cell population. Genomic DNA was isolated from every sorted fraction and measured by UV absorbance on a Nanodrop 2000c. The record originates from a study of shared clonotypes between healthy human individuals (dated by TCRdb to 2018 to 2021). Background for the entire study: The cohort included a few men and a couple of women between 18 and 49 years of age. For each donor, CD4 naive and CD4 memory were each given three plates, CD8 naive was given two plates, and CD8 memory was given one plate. To estimate repertoire size and how much clonotypes are shared between individuals, the study performed deep sequencing of blood TCR repertoires from a few healthy adults. Libraries were prepared and TCR repertoires were sequenced by different laboratories using diverse techniques, in order to increase sequencing depth and limit assay-specific biases. Each donor's leukapheresis produced roughly between about 0.8 and 8.9 billion PBMCs. The study at large found these results: Sharing across a few donors was observed for roughly 5.4% of naive CD4, under 4% of naive CD8, 2% to 2.5% of memory CD4, and approximately 0.41% of memory CD8 clonotypes. Even with the large sequencing depth, rarefaction of the sorted-subset datasets indicated that sequencing was incomplete. Compared with non-shared clonotypes, the clonotypes found in all four sorted-subset donors had higher generation probabilities. Larger estimated clonotype richness was generally found for naive subsets than for memory subsets. Based on pairwise subsampling, the degree of clonotype sharing among donors was expected to be affected by sequencing depth. Sampling was limited to blood, and TCR repertoires in tissue likely differ from TCR repertoires in blood. Because the study included only a small number of donors, the genetic and exposure-history diversity represented was limited.

This sequence originates from a man between 18 and 29 years old in good health. The sequencing input was naive CD8+ T cells sorted from blood. The meaning of the sample's cell subset or site label: CD45RA+CCR7+. Recombination connected TRBV7-9 to TRBJ2-2, with TRBD2 perhaps the D gene, on 6 matching bases. In nucleotides, the sequence is TGTGCCAGCAGCTTAGCGCGGGACTCCGGGGAGCTGTTTTTT. The resulting protein is CASSLARDSGELFF.